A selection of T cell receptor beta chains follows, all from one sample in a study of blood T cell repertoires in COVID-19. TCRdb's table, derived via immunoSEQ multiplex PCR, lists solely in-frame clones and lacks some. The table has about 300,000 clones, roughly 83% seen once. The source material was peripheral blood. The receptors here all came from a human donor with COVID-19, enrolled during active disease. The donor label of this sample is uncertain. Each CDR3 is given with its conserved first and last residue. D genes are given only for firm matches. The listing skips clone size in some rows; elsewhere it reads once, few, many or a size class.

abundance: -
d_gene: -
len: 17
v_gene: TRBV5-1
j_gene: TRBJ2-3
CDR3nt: TGCGCCAGCAGCTTGGTGGGGACATCGACCAGCACAGATACGCAGTATTTT
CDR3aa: CASSLVGTSTSTDTQYF

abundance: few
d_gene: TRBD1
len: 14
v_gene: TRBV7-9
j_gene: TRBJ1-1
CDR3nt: TGTGCCAGCAGCTTATCTCAGGGGGACACTGAAGCTTTCTTT
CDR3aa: CASSLSQGDTEAFF

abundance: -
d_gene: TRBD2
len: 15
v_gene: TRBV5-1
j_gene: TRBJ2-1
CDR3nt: TGCGCCAGCAGCTCACGGACTAGCGGAGACAATGAGCAGTTCTTC
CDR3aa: CASSSRTSGDNEQFF

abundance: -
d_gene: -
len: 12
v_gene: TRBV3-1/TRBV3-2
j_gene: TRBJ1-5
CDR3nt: TGTGCCAGCAGCTTCCCTAATCAGCCCCAGCATTTT
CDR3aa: CASSFPNQPQHF

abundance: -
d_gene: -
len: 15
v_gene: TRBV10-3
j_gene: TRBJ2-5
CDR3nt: TGTGCCATCAGTGAGGGTGGGGGCGTGGGGGAGACCCAGTACTTC
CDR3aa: CAISEGGGVGETQYF

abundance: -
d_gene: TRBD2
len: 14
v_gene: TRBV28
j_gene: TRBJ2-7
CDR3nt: TGTGCCAGTCGAACTAGCGGCAACTCCTACGAGCAGTACTTC
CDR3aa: CASRTSGNSYEQYF

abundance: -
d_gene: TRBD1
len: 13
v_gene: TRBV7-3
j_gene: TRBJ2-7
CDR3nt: TGTGCCAGCAGCTTCAGACAGGGCAGCGAGCAGTACTTC
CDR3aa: CASSFRQGSEQYF

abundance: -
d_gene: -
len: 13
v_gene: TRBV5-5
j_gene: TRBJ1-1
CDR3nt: TGTGCCAGCAGCTTTGCAGGGAACCCTGAAGCTTTCTTT
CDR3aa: CASSFAGNPEAFF

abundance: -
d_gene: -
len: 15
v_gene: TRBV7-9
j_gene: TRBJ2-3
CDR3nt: TGTGCCAGCAGCTATGTAGCAGGGAGCACAGATACGCAGTATTTT
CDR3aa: CASSYVAGSTDTQYF

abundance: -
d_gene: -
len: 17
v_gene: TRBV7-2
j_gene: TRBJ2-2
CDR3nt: TGTGCCAGCAGCTTAAGTGCGGGGACAGTTCACACCGGGGAGCTGTTTTTT
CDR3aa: CASSLSAGTVHTGELFF

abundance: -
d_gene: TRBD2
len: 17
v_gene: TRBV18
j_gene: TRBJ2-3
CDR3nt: TGTGCCAGCTCACCGCAATCTAGCGGGCCTAGCACAGATACGCAGTATTTT
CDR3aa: CASSPQSSGPSTDTQYF

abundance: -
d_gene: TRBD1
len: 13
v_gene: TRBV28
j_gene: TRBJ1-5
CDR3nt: TGTGCCAGCACCGTACAGGGGAATCAGCCCCAGCATTTT
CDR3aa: CASTVQGNQPQHF

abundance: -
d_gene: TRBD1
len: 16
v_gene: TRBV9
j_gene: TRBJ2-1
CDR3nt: TGTGCCAGCAGCACCAAGACAGGGGGCACCTACAATGAGCAGTTCTTC
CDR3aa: CASSTKTGGTYNEQFF

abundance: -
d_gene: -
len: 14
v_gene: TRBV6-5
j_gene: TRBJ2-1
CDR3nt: TGTGCCAGCAGTTACCTAGGGACTTACAATGAGCAGTTCTTC
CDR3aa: CASSYLGTYNEQFF